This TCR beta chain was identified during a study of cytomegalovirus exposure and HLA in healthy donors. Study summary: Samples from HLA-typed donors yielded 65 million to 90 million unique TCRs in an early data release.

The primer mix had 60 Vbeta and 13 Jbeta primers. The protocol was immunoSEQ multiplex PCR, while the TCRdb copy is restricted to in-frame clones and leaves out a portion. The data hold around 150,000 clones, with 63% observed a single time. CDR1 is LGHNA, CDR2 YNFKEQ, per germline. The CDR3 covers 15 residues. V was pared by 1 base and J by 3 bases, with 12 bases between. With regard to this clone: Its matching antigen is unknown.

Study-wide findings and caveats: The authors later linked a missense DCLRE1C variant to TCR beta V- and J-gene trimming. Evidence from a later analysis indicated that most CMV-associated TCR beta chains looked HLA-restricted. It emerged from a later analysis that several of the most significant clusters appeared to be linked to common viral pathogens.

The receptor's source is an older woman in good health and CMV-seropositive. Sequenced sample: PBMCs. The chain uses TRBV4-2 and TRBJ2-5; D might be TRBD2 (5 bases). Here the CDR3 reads CASSQGVVLEETQYF. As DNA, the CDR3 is TGTGCCAGCAGCCAAGGGGTTGTACTAGAAGAGACCCAGTACTTC.